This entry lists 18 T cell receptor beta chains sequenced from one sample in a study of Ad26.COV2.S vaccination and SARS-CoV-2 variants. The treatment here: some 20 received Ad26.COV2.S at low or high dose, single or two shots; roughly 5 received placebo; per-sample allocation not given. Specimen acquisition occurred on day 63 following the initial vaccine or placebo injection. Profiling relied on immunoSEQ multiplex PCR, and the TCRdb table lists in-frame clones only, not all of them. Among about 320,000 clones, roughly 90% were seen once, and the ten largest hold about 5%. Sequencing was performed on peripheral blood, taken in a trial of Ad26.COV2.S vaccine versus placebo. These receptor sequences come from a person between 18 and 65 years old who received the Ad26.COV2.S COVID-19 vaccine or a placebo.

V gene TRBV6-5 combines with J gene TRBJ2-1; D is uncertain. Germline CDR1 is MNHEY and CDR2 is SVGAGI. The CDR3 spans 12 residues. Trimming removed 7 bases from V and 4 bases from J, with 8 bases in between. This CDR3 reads CASTSTYNEQFF. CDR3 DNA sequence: TGTGCCAGCACCAGTACTTACAATGAGCAGTTCTTC.

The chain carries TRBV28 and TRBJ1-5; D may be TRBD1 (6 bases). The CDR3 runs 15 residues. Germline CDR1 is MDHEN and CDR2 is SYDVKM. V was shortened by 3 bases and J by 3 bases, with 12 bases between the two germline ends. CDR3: CASSFSGAHNQPQHF. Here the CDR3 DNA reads TGTGCCAGCAGTTTTTCAGGGGCTCACAATCAGCCCCAGCATTTT.

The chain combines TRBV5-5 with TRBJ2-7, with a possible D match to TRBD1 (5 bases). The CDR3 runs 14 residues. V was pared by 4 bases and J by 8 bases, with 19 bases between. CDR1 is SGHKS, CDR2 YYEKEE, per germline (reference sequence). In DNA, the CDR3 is TGTGCCAGCAGCCCTGGGGCAGGACCCTTGAAGCAGTACGTC. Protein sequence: CASSPGAGPLKQYV.

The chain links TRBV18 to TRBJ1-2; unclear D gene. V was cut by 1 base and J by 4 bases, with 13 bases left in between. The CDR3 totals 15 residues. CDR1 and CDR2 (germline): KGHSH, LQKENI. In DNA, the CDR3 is TGTGCCAGCTCACCACGAAAGGGCGGTGGCTATGGCTACACCTTC. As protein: CASSPRKGGGYGYTF.

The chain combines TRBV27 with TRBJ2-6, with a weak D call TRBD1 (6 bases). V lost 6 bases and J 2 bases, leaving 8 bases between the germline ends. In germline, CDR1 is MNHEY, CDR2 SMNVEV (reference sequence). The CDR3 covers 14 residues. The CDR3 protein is CASSSGAGANVLTF. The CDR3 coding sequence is TGTGCCAGCAGCTCAGGGGCTGGGGCCAACGTCCTGACTTTC. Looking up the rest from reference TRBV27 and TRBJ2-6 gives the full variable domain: EAQVTQNPRYLITVTGKKLTVTCSQNMNHEYMSWYRQDPGLGLRQIYYSMNVEVTDKGDVPEGYKVSRKEKRNFPLILESPSPNQTSLYFCASSSGAGANVLTFGAGSRLTVL.

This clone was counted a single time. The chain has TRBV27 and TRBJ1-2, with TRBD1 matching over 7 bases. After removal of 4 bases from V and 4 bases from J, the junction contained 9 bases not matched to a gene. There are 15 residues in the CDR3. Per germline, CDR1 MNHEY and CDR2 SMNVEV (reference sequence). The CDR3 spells CASSCLGEGAYGYTF. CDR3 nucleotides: TGTGCCAGCAGTTGTTTAGGGGAGGGGGCCTATGGCTACACCTTC.

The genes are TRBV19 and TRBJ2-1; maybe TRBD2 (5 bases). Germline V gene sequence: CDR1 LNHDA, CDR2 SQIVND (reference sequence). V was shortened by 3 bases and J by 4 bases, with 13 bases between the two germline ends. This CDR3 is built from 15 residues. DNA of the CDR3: TGTGCCAGTAGTATCAACGGGGATGGGTACAATGAGCAGTTCTTC. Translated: CASSINGDGYNEQFF.

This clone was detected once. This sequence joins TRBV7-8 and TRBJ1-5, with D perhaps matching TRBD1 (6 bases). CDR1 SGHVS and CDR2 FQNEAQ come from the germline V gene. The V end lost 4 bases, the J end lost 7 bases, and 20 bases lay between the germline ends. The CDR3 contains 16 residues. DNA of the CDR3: TGTGCCAGCAGCTCCGACAGGCCCCCACGGCACCAGCCCCAGCATTTT. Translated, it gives CASSSDRPPRHQPQHF.

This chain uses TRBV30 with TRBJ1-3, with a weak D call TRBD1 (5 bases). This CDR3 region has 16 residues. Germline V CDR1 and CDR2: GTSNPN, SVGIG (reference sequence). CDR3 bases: TGTGCGTTCACTCCTGGGACCGCCGACTCTGGAAACACCATATATTTT. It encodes CAFTPGTADSGNTIYF.

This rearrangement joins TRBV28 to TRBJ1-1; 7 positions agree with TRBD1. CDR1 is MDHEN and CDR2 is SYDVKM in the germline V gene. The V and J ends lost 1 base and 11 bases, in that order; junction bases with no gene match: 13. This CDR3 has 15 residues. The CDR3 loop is CASSLSGTGTARAFF. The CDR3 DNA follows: TGTGCCAGCAGTTTATCCGGCACCGGGACAGCCCGGGCTTTCTTT.

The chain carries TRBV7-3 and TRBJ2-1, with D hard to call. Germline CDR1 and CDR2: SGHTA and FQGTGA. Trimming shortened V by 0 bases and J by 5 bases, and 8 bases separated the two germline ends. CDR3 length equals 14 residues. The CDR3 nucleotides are TGTGCCAGCAGCTTAACGCGGTCTGACAATGAGCAGTTCTTC. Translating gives CASSLTRSDNEQFF.

The CDR3 region has the DNA TGTGCCATCAGTGACCCCAGGGGGGGGTATAATTCACCCCTCCACTTT. Translation gives CAISDPRGGYNSPLHF. The chain carries TRBV10-3 and TRBJ1-6; TRBD1 matches at 7 bases. This CDR3 comprises 16 residues. Looked up from germline, CDR1 is ENHRY and CDR2 is SYGVKD. V lost 3 bases and J lost 4; bases outside the gene matches: 6.

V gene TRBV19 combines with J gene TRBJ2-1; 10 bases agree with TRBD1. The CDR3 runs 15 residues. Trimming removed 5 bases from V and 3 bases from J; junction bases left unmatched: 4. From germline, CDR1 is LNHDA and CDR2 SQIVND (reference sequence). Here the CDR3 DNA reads TGTGCCAGTAGTCCGGGACAGGGGTTCTACAATGAGCAGTTCTTC. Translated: CASSPGQGFYNEQFF.

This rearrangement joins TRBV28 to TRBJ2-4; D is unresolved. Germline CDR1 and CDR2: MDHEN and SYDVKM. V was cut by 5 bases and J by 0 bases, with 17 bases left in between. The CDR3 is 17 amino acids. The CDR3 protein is CASSPPAGSGAKNIQYF. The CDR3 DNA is TGTGCCAGCAGTCCACCAGCCGGGTCCGGAGCCAAAAACATTCAGTACTTC.

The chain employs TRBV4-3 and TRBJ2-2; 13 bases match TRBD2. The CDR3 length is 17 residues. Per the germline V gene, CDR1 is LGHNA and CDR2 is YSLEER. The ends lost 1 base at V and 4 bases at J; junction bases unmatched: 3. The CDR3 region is CASSQGRLAGGTGELFF. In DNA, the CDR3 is TGCGCCAGCAGCCAAGGCCGACTAGCGGGGGGCACCGGGGAGCTGTTTTTT.

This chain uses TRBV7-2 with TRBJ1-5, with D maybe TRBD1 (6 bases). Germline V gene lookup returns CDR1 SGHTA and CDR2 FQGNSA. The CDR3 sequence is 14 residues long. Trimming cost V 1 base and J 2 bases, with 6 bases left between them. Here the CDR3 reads CASSLGQGNQPQHF. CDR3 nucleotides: TGTGCCAGCAGCTTAGGACAGGGCAATCAGCCCCAGCATTTT.

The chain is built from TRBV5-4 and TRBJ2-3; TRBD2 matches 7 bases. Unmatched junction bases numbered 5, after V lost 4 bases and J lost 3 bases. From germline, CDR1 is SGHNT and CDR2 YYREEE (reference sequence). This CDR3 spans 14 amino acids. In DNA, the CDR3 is TGTGCCAGCAGCATAGGACTAGGGACAGATACGCAGTATTTT. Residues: CASSIGLGTDTQYF. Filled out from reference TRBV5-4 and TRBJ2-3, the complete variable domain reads ETGVTQSPTHLIKTRGQQVTLRCSSQSGHNTVSWYQQALGQGPQFIFQYYREEENGRGNFPPRFSGLQFPNYSSELNVNALELDDSALYLCASSIGLGTDTQYFGPGTRLTVL.

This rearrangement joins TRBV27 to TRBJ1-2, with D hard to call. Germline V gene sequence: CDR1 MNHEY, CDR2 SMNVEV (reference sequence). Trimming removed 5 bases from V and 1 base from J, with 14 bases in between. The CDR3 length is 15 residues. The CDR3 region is CASSPSPTDNYGYTF. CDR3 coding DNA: TGTGCCAGCAGTCCTTCCCCCACAGATAACTATGGCTACACCTTC.